Included here is one TCR beta chain sequence, with context. Per the authors' pipeline: Amplifying reference gene primers gave estimates of nucleated cell counts. Data came from immunoSEQ multiplex PCR; TCRdb stores just in-frame clones and leaves some out. The V and J calls and clone size are taken from that table; D and trimming were inferred from the DNA. The sample has 200,000 to 300,000 clones, approximately 88% seen once; the top ten hold over 1%. The data are from a study of blood T cell repertoires in COVID-19. Whole-study context: From the United States, Italy and Spain came samples of acute and convalescent COVID-19. In each case, the material was cDNA or gDNA derived from T cells, B-cell-depleted T cells, or PBMCs.

Those who participated ranged in age from 18 to 89 years and resided in 20 to 30 US areas. Looked up from germline, CDR1 is LGHDT and CDR2 is YNNKEL (reference sequence). This CDR3 is 19 amino acids long. V gave up 0 bases and J gave up 1 base; unmatched junction bases: 11. Sequencing used PBMCs or T cells enriched from blood (not recorded which). The sequence was collected from a woman aged 35 to 49 with acute COVID-19. The genes are TRBV3-1 (or the pseudogene TRBV3-2) and TRBJ1-2; 10 nucleotides agree with TRBD1. The CDR3 is CASSQDDGRQGAYNYGYTF. DNA for the CDR3: TGTGCCAGCAGCCAAGATGATGGGAGACAGGGGGCTTATAACTATGGCTACACCTTC.